The 14 T cell receptor beta chains reported below all come from one sample, sequenced in a study of blood T cells in healthy people across ages. Primed by a sample-barcoded 5' primer and a J-beta primer mix, a second PCR proceeded for about 7 to 12 cycles. From the 5' RACE reads, TCRdb called clonotypes with MiXCR, one entry per CDR3 protein. The sample consists of 1.6 million or so distinct CDR3 sequences, almost 35% of them appearing once. Sequences were obtained from blood. These receptors were taken from a woman aged 30 to 39 in good health.

V is TRBV18 and J is TRBJ1-1; D not resolved. CDR3 size: 14 residues. V lost 2 bases and J lost 4, with 11 bases in between. Germline values: CDR1 KGHSH, CDR2 LQKENI. The CDR3 loop is CASSPTAPGTEAFF. The CDR3 nucleotides are TGTGCCAGCTCACCAACGGCCCCGGGCACTGAAGCTTTCTTT.

The chain recombines TRBV20-1 with TRBJ2-7, with D possibly TRBD1 on 5 matching bases. Between the trimmed V and J ends, which lost 3 bases and 7 bases, there was a span of 22 bases. The germline V gene encodes CDR1 DFQATT and CDR2 SNEGSKA (reference sequence). This CDR3 contains 15 residues. The CDR3 here is CSASERRGPRREQYF. The DNA of the CDR3 is TGCAGTGCTAGTGAACGTAGGGGCCCCCGACGGGAGCAGTACTTC.

The chain links TRBV7-2 to TRBJ2-5; D is perhaps TRBD2 (7 bases). Trimming took off 0 bases at V and 2 bases at J, with 13 bases between the two ends. Germline V gene lookup returns CDR1 SGHTA and CDR2 FQGNSA. CDR3 length equals 16 residues. The CDR3 DNA follows: TGTGCCAGCAGCTTAGCAACAGGGAGGGGGCAAGAGACCCAGTACTTC. Translation: CASSLATGRGQETQYF.

This clonotype was seen many times. The V and J genes are TRBV12-3 or TRBV12-4 and TRBJ2-3; D is unresolved. The CDR3 has 13 residues. The germline V and J ends were trimmed by 1 base and 6 bases, with 8 bases remaining between them. Written as DNA, the CDR3 is TGTGCCAGCAGTTTAGAAGGGTGGGATACGCAGTATTTT. Translating gives CASSLEGWDTQYF.

This clonotype has a handful of counts. V usage is TRBV20-1 and J usage is TRBJ2-7; 12 nucleotides agree with TRBD1. CDR1 and CDR2 (germline): DFQATT, SNEGSKA (reference sequence). This CDR3 is 16 amino acids long. V gave up 0 bases and J gave up 7 bases; unmatched junction bases: 10. The CDR3 is CSARDAGGQGAYEQYF. The CDR3 DNA follows: TGCAGTGCTAGAGATGCAGGGGGACAGGGGGCTTATGAGCAGTACTTC.

This clonotype has a count of ten or more. The chain combines TRBV29-1 with TRBJ2-1; 11 positions agree with TRBD1. V trimming: 8 bases; J trimming: 4 bases; junction bases outside the gene matches: 10. CDR1 SQVTM and CDR2 ANQGSEA come from the germline V gene. CDR3 size: 15 residues. The CDR3 protein is CSPRPDRGLYNEQFF. CDR3 in DNA: TGCAGCCCTAGACCGGACAGGGGGCTTTACAATGAGCAGTTCTTC.

A few counts support this clonotype. This chain uses TRBV5-1 with TRBJ1-2, with D possibly being TRBD1 (5 bases). Germline CDR1 SGHRS, CDR2 YFSETQ. Trimming cost V 0 bases and J 5 bases, with 11 bases left between them. The CDR3 runs 14 residues. The CDR3 loop is CASSLVPGPYGYTF. The CDR3 DNA is TGCGCCAGCAGCTTGGTACCAGGGCCATATGGCTACACCTTC.

This clonotype was detected a few times. The chain recombines TRBV4-1 with TRBJ2-3, with D possibly matching TRBD2 (6 bases). The V end was cut by 4 bases, the J end by 3 bases, with 17 bases between. CDR3 length equals 16 residues. From germline, CDR1 is MGHRA and CDR2 YSYEKL. The CDR3 coding sequence is TGCGCCAGCAGCCTTCGCCTCGGGAGCTCGACAGATACGCAGTATTTT. Translated: CASSLRLGSSTDTQYF.

A few counts support this clonotype. An end of the junction does not agree with germline; a read error may underlie this. The V call is TRBV20-1, the J call TRBJ2-5, with D tentatively TRBD1 (6 bases). Germline CDR1 reads DFQATT; CDR2 reads SNEGSKA (reference sequence). This CDR3 has 16 residues. The CDR3 sequence: CCAEGDGLGQVETQYF. The CDR3 nucleotides are TGCTGTGCCGAGGGGGACGGCCTAGGCCAAGTCGAGACCCAGTACTTC.

The chain combines TRBV7-9 with TRBJ1-4, with 7 bases fitting TRBD1. The CDR3 is 11 amino acids. CDR1 is SEHNR, CDR2 FQNEAQ, per germline (reference sequence). J was trimmed by 12 bases and V by 5 bases; bases with no gene match: 3. The CDR3 region is CASSRGTELFF. DNA for the CDR3: TGTGCCAGCAGCCGTGGGACAGAACTGTTTTTT.

This clonotype came up a few times. The CDR3 sequence is CAWSRDQETQYF. Written as DNA, the CDR3 is TGTGCCTGGAGTCGGGATCAAGAGACCCAGTACTTC. The V and J genes are TRBV30 and TRBJ2-5; D is possibly TRBD2 (5 bases). CDR3 length equals 12 residues. Trimming cost V 2 bases and J 2 bases, with 6 bases left between them. Per germline, CDR1 GTSNPN and CDR2 SVGIG (reference sequence).

With regard to this clonotype: This may come from a read error, since a much larger clone is one base off. This rearrangement joins TRBV7-8 to TRBJ2-3; D is possibly TRBD1 or TRBD2 (5 bases each). V dropped 5 bases and J dropped 2 bases, with 20 bases sitting between them. Germline V lookup: CDR1 SGHVS, CDR2 FQNEAQ. This CDR3 has 17 amino acids. The CDR3 protein is CASSTRPAGLDTDTQYF. The CDR3 coding sequence is TGTGCCAGCAGCACTAGACCCGCAGGGCTAGACACAGATACGCAGTATTTT.

V is TRBV6-5 and J is TRBJ2-1; 10 bases line up with TRBD2. The CDR3 consists of 17 residues. The V and J ends lost 0 bases and 9 bases, in that order; junction bases with no gene match: 11. Germline V gene lookup returns CDR1 MNHEY and CDR2 SVGAGI. In nucleotides, the CDR3 is TGTGCCAGCAGTTACTCGGGGCGAGCGGGGGGGAAAGCTGAGCAGTTCTTC. It yields the protein CASSYSGRAGGKAEQFF.

This chain links TRBV10-3 with TRBJ2-1; D is possibly TRBD2 (5 bases). The CDR3 sequence is 14 residues long. V lost 10 bases to trimming and J lost 1 base, with 14 bases between them. CDR1 is ENHRY, CDR2 SYGVKD, per germline. CDR3 sequence reads: CATIARGSYNEQFF. CDR3 nucleotide sequence: TGTGCCACCATAGCGAGAGGTTCCTACAATGAGCAGTTCTTC.